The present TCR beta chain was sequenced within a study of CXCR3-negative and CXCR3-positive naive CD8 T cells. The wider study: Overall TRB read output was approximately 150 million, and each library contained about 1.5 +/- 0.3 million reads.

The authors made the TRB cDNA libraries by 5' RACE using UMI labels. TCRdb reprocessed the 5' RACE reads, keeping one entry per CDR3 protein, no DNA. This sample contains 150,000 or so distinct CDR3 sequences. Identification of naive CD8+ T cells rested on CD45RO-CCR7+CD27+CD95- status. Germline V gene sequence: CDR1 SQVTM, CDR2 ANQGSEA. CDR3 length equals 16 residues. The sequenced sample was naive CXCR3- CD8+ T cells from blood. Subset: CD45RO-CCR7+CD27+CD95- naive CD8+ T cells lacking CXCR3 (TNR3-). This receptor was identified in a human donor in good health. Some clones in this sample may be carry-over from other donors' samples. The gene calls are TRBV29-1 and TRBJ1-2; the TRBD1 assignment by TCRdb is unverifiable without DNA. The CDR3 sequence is CSVPDTDLYRGYGYTF. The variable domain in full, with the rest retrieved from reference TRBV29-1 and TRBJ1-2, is SAVISQKPSRDICQRGTSLTIQCQVDSQVTMMFWYRQQPGQSLTLIATANQGSEATYESGFVIDKFPISRPNLTFSTLTVSNMSPEDSSIYLCSVPDTDLYRGYGYTFGSGTRLTVV.